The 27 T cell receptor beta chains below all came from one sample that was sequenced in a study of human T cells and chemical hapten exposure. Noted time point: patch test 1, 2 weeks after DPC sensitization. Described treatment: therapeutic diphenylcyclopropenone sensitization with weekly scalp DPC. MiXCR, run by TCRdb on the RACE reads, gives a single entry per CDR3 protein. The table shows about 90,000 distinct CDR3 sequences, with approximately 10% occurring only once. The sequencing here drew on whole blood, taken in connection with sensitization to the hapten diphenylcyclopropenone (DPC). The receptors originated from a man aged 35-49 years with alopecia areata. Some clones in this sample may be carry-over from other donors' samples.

The CDR3 loop is CSARAYPLGGYNADTQYF. The CDR3 DNA follows: TGCAGTGCTAGAGCATACCCCCTTGGAGGGTATAATGCAGATACGCAGTATTTT. V and J are TRBV20-1 and TRBJ2-3, with D perhaps TRBD2 (6 bases). The germline V gene encodes CDR1 DFQATT and CDR2 SNEGSKA (reference sequence). The CDR3 covers 18 residues. V was cut by 1 base and J by 4 bases, with 24 bases left in between.

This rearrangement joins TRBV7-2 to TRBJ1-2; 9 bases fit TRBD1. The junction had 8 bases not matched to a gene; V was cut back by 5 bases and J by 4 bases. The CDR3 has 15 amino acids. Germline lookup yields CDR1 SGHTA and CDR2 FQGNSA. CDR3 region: CASSPRTGDGYGYTF. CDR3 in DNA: TGTGCCAGCAGCCCCAGGACAGGGGATGGCTATGGCTACACCTTC.

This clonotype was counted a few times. CDR3: CASRPPDGGVYTEAFF. The DNA of the CDR3 is TGCGCCAGCAGACCCCCCGACGGGGGGGTGTACACTGAAGCTTTCTTT. J is TRBJ1-1 and V is TRBV5-1, with D possibly being TRBD1 (5 bases). The ends were cut back, 5 bases at V and 3 bases at J, with 20 bases in the middle. The CDR3 has 16 residues. The germline V gene encodes CDR1 SGHRS and CDR2 YFSETQ.

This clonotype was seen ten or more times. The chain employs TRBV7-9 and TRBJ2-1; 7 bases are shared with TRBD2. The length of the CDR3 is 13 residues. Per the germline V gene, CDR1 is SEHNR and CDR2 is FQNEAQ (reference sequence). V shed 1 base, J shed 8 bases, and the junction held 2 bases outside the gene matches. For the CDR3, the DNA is TGTGCCAGCAGCTTAGGACTAGCCCATGAGCAGTTCTTC. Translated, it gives CASSLGLAHEQFF.

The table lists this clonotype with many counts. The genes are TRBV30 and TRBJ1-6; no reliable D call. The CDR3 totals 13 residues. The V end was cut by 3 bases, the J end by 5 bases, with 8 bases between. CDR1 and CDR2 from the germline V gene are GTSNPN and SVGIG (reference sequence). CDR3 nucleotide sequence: TGTGCCTGGAGACCGGACCATAATTCACCCCTCCACTTT. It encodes CAWRPDHNSPLHF.

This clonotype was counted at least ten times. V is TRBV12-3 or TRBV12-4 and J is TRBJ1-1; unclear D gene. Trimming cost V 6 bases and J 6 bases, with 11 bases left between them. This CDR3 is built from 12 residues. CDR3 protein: CASRLPPSEAFF. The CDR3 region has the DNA TGTGCCAGCAGACTCCCACCATCTGAAGCTTTCTTT.

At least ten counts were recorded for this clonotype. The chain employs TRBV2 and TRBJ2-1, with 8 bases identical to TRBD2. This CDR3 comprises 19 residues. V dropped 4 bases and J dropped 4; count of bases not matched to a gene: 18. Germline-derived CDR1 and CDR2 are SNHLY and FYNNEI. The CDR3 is CASSVYDLRSGGPYNEQFF. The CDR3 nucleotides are TGTGCCAGCAGTGTATATGATCTGAGGTCGGGAGGGCCTTACAATGAGCAGTTCTTC.

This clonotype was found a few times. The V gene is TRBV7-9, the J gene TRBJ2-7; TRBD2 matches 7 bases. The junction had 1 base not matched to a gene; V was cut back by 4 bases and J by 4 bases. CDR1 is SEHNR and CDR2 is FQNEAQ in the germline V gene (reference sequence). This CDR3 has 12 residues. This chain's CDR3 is CASSSSGYEQYV. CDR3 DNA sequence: TGTGCCAGCAGCTCTAGCGGTTACGAGCAGTACGTC.

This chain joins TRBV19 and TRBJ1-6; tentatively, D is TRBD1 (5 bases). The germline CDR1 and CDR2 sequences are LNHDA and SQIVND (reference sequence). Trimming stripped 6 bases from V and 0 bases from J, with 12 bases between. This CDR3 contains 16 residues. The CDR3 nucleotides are TGTGCCAGTAGCCGGAGGGGCGACTCCTATAATTCACCCCTCCACTTT. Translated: CASSRRGDSYNSPLHF.

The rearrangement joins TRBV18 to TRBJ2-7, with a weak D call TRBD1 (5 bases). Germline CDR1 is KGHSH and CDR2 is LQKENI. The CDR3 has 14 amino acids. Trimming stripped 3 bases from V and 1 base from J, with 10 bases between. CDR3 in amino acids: CASSPQRGSYEQYV. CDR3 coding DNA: TGTGCCAGCTCACCTCAAAGGGGATCCTACGAGCAGTACGTC.

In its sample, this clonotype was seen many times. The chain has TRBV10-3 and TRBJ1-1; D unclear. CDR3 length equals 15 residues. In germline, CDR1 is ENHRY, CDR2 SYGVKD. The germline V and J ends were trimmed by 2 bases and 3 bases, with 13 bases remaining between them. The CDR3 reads CAISEARVLDTEAFF. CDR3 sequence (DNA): TGTGCCATCAGTGAGGCTCGGGTTTTGGACACTGAAGCTTTCTTT.

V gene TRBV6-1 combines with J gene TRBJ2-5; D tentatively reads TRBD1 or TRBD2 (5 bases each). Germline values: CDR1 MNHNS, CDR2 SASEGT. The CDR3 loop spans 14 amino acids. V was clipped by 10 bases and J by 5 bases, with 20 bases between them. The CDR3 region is CANDNGPGRETQYF. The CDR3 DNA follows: TGTGCCAACGACAACGGTCCGGGGCGGGAGACCCAGTACTTC.

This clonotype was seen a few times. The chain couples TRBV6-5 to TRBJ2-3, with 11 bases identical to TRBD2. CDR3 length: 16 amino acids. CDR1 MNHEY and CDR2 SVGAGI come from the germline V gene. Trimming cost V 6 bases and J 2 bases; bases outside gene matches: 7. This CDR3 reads CASSPLAGAITDTQYF. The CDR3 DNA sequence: TGTGCCAGCAGCCCACTAGCGGGAGCGATCACAGATACGCAGTATTTT.

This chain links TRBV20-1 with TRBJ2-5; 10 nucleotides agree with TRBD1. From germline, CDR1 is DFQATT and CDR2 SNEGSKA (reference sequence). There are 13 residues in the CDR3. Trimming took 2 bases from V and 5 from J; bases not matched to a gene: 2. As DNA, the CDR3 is TGCAGTGCTAGATGGGGACAGGGGGAGACCCAGTACTTC. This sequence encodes CSARWGQGETQYF.

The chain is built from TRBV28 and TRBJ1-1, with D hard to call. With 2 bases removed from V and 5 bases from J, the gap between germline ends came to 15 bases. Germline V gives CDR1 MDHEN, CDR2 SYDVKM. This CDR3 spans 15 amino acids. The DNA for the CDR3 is TGTGCCAGCAGTTTACCCGTAGCAGGCGGGACTGAAGCTTTCTTT. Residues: CASSLPVAGGTEAFF.

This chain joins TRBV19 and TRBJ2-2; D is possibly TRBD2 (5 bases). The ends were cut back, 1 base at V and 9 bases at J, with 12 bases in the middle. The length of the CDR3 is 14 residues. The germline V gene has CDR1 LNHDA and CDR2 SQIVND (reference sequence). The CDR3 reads CASSIGRGSRELFF. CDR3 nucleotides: TGTGCCAGTAGTATAGGTCGGGGATCCAGGGAGCTGTTTTTT.

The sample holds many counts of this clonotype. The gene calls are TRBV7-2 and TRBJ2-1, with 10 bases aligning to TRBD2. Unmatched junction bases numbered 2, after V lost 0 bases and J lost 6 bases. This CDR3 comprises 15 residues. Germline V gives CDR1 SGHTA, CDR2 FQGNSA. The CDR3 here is CASSLAGLAINEQFF. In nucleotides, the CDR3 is TGTGCCAGCAGCTTAGCGGGACTAGCGATCAATGAGCAGTTCTTC.

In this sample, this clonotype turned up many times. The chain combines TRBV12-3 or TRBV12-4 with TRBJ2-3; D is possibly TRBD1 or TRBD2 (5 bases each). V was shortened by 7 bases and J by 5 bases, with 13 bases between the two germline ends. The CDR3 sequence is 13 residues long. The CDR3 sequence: CASTRDAGDTQYF. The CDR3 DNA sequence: TGTGCCAGCACCCGGGACGCGGGAGATACGCAGTATTTT.

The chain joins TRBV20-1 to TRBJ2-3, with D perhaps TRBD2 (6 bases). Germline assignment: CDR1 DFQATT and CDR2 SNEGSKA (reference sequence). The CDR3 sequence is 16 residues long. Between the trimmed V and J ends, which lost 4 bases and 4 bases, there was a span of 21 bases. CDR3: CSATYIVGGVADTQYF. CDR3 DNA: TGCAGTGCTACATACATAGTTGGCGGGGTAGCAGATACGCAGTATTTT.

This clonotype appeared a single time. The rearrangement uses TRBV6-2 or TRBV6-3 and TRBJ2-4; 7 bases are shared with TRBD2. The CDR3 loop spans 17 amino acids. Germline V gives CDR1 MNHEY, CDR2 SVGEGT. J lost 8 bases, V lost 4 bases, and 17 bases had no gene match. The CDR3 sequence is CASSSFLGGSPQDIQYF. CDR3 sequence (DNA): TGTGCCAGCAGTTCCTTCCTTGGCGGGAGCCCCCAAGACATTCAGTACTTC.

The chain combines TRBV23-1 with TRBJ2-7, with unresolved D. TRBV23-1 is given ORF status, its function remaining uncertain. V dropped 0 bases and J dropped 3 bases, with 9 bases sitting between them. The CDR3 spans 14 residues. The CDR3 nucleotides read TGCGCCAGCAGTCAATCCGTACTTTACTACGAGCAGTACGTC. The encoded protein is CASSQSVLYYEQYV.

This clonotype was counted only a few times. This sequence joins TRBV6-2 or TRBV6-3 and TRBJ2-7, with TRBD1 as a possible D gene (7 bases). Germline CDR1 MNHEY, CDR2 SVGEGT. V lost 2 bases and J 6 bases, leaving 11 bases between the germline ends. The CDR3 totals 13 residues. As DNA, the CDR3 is TGTGCCAGCAGTTACAGACAGGGAGGCGAGCAGTACTTC. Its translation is CASSYRQGGEQYF.

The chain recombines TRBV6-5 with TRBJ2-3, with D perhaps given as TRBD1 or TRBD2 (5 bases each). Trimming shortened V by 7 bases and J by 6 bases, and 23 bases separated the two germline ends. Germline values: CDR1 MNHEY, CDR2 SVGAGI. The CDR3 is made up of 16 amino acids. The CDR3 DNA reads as TGTGCCAGCACCTCCCTGGGGGTGACGGCGTCGGATACGCAGTATTTT. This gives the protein CASTSLGVTASDTQYF.

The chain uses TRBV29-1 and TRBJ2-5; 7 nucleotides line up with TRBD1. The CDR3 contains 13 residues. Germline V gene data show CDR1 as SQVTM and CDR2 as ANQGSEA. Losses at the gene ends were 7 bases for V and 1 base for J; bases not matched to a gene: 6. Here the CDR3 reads CSAYGQVQETQYF. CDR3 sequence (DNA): TGCAGCGCCTACGGACAGGTCCAAGAGACCCAGTACTTC.

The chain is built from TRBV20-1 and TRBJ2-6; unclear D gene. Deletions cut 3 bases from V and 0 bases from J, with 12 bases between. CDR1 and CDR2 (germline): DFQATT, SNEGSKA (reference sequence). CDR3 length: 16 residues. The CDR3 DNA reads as TGCAGTGCTAGTGGTCGAAGGTTCTCTGGGGCCAACGTCCTGACTTTC. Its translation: CSASGRRFSGANVLTF.

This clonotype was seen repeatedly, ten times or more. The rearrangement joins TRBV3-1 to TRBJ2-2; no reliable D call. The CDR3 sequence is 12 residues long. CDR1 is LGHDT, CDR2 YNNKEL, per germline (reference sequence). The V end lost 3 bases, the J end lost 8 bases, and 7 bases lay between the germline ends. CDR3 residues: CASSQLLGELFF. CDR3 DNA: TGTGCCAGCAGCCAGCTCCTAGGGGAGCTGTTTTTT.

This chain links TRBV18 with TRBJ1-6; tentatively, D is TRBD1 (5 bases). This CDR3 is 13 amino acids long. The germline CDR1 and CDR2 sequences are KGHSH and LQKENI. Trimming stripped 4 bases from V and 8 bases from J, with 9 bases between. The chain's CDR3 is CASSRDRYSPLHF. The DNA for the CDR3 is TGTGCCAGCTCACGGGACCGGTATTCACCCCTCCACTTT.